The present T cell receptor beta chain was sequenced within a study of OX40 agonist ivuxolimab in advanced cancers. V trimming: 5 bases; J trimming: 0 bases; junction bases outside the gene matches: 15. Looked up from germline, CDR1 is MDHEN and CDR2 is SYDVKM. The CDR3 sequence is 19 residues long. Here immunoSEQ multiplex PCR was the method, and the copy in TCRdb shows in-frame clones only, minus some. The data hold roughly 60,000 clones, with approximately 92% observed a single time. The starting material was CD4+ or CD8+ T cells sorted from blood, obtained in a trial of the OX40 agonist ivuxolimab. This clonotype originated in an adult with an advanced solid tumor such as melanoma, head and neck, liver or kidney cancer. V is TRBV28 and J is TRBJ2-3; 9 nucleotides match TRBD2. DNA for the CDR3: TGTGCCAGCAGTCCCTGGACCGAGCGGGAGGCGACTAGCACAGATACGCAGTATTTT. Residues: CASSPWTEREATSTDTQYF.